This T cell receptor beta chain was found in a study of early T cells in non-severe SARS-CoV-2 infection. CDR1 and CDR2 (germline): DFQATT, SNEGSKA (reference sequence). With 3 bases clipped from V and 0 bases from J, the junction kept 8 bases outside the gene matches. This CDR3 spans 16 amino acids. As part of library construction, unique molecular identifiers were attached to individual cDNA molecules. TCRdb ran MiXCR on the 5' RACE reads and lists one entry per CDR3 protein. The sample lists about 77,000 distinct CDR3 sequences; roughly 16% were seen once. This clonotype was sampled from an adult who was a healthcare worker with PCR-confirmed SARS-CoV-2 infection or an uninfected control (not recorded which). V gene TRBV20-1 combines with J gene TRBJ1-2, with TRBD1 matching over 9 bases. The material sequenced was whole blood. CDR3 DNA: TGCAGTGCTAGCCCCGAGGACAGGGGAGCTAACTATGGCTACACCTTC. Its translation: CSASPEDRGANYGYTF.